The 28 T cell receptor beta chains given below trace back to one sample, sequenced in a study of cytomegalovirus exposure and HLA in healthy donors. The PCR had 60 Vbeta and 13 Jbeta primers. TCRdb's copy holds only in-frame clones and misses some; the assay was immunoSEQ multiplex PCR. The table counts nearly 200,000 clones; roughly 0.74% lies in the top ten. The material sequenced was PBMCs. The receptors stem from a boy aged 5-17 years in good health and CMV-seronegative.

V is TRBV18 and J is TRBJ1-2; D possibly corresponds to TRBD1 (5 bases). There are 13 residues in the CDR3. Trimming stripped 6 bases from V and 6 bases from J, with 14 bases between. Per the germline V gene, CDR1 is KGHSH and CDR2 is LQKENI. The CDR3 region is CASSLRVGDGYTF. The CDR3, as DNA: TGTGCCAGCTCCCTCAGGGTGGGCGATGGCTACACCTTC. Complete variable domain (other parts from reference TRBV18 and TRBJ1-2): NAGVMQNPRHLVRRRGQEARLRCSPMKGHSHVYWYRQLPEEGLKFMVYLQKENIIDESGMPKERFSAEFPKEGPSILRIQQVVRGDSAAYFCASSLRVGDGYTFGSGTRLTVV.

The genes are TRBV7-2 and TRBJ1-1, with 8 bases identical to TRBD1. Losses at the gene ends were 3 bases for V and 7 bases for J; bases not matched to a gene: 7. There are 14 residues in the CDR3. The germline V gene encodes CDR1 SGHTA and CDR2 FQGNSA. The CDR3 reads CASSFNTGGVEAFF. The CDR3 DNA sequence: TGTGCCAGCAGCTTTAATACAGGGGGAGTTGAAGCTTTCTTT.

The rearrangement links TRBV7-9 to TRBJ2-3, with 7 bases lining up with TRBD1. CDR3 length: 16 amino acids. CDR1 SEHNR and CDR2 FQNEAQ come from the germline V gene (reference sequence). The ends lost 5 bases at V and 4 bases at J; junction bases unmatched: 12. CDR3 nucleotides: TGTGCCAGCAGCCCTCACACAGGGGCAGTTTCAGATACGCAGTATTTT. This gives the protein CASSPHTGAVSDTQYF.

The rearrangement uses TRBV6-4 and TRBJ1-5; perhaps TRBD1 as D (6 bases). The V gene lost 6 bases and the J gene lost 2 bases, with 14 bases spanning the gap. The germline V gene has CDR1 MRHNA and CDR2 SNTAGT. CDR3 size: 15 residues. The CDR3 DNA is TGTGCCAGCAGGAACAGGGCGCGGGGCAATCAGCCCCAGCATTTT. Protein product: CASRNRARGNQPQHF.

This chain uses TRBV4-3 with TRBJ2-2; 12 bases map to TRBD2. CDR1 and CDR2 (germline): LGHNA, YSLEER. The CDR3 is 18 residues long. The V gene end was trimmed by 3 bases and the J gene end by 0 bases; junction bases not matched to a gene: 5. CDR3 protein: CASSQDPSGGANTGELFF. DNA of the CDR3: TGCGCCAGCAGCCAGGACCCTAGCGGGGGGGCGAACACCGGGGAGCTGTTTTTT.

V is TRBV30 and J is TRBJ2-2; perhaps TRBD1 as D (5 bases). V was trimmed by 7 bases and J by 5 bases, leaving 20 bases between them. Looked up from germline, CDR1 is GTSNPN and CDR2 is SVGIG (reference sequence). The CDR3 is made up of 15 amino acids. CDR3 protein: CALSRAPGMTGELFF. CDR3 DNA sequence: TGTGCCTTATCCAGGGCTCCTGGGATGACCGGGGAGCTGTTTTTT.

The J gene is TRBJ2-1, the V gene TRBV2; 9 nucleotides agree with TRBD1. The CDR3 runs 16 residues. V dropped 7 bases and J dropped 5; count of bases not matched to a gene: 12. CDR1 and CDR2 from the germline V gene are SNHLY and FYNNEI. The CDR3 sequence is CASKAQGAGMNNEQFF. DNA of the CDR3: TGTGCCAGCAAGGCACAGGGGGCCGGTATGAACAATGAGCAGTTCTTC.

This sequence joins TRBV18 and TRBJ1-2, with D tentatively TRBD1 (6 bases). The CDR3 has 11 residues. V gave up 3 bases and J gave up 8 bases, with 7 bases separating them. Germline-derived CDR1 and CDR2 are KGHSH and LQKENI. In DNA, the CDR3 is TGTGCCAGCTCACCGGGGGCGGGCTACACCTTC. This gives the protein CASSPGAGYTF.

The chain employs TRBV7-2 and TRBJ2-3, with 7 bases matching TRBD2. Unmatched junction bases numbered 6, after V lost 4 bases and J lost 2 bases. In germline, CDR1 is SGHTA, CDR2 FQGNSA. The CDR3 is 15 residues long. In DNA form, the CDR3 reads TGTGCCAGCAGCTGGATGGCGGGGGTCACAGATACGCAGTATTTT. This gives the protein CASSWMAGVTDTQYF. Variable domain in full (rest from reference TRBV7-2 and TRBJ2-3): GAGVSQSPSNKVTEKGKDVELRCDPISGHTALYWYRQSLGQGLEFLIYFQGNSAPDKSGLPSDRFSAERTGGSVSTLTIQRTQQEDSAVYLCASSWMAGVTDTQYFGPGTRLTVL.

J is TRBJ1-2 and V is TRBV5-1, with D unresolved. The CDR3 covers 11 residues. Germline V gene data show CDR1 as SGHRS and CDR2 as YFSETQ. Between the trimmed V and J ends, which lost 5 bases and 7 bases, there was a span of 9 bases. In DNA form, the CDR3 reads TGCGCCAGCAGGCTAAGCTCTGGCTACACCTTC. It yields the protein CASRLSSGYTF.

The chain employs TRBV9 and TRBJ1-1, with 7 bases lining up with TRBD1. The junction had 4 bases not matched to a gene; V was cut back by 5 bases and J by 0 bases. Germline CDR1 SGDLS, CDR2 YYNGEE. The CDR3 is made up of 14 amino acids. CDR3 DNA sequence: TGTGCCAGCAGTGATGACAGGGTGAACACTGAAGCTTTCTTT. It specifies CASSDDRVNTEAFF.

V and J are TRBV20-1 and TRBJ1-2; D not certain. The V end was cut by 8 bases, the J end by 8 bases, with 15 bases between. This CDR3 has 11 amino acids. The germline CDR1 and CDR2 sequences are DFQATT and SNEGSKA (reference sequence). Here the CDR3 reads CSPNPREGYTF. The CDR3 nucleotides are TGCAGTCCCAACCCTCGGGAAGGCTACACCTTC.

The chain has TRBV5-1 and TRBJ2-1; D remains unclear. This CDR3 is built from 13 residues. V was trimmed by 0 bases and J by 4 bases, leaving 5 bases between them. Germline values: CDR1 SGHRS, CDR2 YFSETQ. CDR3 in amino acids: CASSLDAYNEQFF. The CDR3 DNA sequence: TGCGCCAGCAGCTTGGACGCGTACAATGAGCAGTTCTTC.

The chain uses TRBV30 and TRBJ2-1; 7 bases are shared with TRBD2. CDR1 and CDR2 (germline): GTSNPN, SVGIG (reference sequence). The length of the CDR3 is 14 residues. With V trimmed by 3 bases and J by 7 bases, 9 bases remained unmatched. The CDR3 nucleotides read TGTGCCTGGAGGGGATTAAGCGGGGTTAATGAGCAGTTCTTC. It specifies CAWRGLSGVNEQFF.

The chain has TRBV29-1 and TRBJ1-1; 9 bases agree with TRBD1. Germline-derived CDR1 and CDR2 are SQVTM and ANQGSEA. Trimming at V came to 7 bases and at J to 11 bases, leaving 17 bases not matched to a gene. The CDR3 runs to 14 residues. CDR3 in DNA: TGCAGCGCCACGGGTACAGGGGGCGGGCTGGGGGCTTTCTTT. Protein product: CSATGTGGGLGAFF.

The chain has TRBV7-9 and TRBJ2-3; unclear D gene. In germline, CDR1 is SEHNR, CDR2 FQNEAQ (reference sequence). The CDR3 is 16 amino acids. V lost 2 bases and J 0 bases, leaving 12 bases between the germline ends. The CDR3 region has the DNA TGTGCCAGCAGCTTATTTCCCCGCAGAAGCACAGATACGCAGTATTTT. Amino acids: CASSLFPRRSTDTQYF.

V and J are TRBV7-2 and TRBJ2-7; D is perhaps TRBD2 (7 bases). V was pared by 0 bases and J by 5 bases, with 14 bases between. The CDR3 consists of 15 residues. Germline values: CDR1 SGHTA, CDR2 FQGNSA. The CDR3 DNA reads TGTGCCAGCAGCTTAGCGGGGGGGGCTATCCACGAGCAGTACTTC. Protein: CASSLAGGAIHEQYF.

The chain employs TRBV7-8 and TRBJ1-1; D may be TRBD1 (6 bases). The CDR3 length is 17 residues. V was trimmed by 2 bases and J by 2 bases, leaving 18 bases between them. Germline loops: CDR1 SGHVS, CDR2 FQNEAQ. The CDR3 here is CASSLLGTLRANTEAFF. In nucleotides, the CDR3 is TGTGCCAGCAGCTTACTCGGGACACTTAGGGCTAACACTGAAGCTTTCTTT.

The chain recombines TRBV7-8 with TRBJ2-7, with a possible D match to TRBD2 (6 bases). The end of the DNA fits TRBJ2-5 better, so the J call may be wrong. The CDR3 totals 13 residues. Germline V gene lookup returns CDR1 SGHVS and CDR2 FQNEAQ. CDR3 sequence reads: CASSSGGGETQYF. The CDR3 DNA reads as TGTGCCAGCAGCTCCGGGGGAGGAGAGACCCAGTACTTC.

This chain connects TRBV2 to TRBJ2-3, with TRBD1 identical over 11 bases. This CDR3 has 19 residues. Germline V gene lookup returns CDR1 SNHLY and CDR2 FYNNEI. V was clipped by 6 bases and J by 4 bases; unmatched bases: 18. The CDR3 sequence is CASRDRLMYRDRGADTQYF. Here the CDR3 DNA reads TGTGCCAGCAGAGATAGACTGATGTACCGGGACAGGGGGGCAGATACGCAGTATTTT. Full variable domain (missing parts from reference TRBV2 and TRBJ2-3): EPEVTQTPSHQVTQMGQEVILRCVPISNHLYFYWYRQILGQKVEFLVSFYNNEISEKSEIFDDQFSVERPDGSNFTLKIRSTKLEDSAMYFCASRDRLMYRDRGADTQYFGPGTRLTVL.

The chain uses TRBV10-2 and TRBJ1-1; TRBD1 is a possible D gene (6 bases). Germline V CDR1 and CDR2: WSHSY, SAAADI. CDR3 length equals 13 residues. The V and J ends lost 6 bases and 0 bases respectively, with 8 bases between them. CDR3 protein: CASSDRLNTEAFF. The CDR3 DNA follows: TGCGCCAGCAGCGACAGGTTGAACACTGAAGCTTTCTTT.

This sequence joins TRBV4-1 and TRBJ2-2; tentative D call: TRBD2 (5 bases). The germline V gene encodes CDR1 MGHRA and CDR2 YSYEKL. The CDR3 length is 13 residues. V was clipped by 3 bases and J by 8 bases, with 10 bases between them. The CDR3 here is CASSHSGSGELFF. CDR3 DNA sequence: TGCGCCAGCAGCCACTCGGGAAGTGGGGAGCTGTTTTTT.

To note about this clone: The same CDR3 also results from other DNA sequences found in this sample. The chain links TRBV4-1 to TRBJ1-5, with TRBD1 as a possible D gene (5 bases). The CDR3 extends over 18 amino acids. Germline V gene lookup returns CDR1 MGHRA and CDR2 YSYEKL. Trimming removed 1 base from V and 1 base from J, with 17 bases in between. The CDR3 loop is CASSQGIGGVLSNQPQHF. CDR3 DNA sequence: TGCGCCAGCAGCCAAGGCATTGGGGGGGTCTTAAGCAATCAGCCCCAGCATTTT.

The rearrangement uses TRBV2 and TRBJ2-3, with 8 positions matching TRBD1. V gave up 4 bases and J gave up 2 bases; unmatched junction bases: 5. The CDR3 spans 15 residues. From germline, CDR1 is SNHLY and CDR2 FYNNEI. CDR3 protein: CASSAATGATDTQYF. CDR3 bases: TGTGCCAGCAGTGCGGCGACAGGGGCCACAGATACGCAGTATTTT.

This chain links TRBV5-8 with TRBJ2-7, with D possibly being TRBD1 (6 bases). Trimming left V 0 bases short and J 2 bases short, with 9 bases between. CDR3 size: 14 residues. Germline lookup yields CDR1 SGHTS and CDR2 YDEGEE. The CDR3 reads CASSLGQDPYEQYF. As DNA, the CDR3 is TGTGCCAGCAGCTTGGGACAGGATCCCTACGAGCAGTACTTC.

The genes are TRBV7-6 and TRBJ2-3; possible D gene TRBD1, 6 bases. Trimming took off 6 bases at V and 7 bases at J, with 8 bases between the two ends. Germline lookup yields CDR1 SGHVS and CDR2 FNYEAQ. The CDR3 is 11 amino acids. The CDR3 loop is CASRGAYTQYF. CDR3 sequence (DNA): TGTGCCAGCAGGGGGGCCTATACGCAGTATTTT.

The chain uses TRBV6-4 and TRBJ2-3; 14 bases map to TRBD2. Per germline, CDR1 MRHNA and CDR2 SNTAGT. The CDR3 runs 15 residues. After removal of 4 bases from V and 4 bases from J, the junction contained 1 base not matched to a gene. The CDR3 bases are TGTGCCAGCAGTGGACTAGCGGGGGGGCCAGATACGCAGTATTTT. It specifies CASSGLAGGPDTQYF.

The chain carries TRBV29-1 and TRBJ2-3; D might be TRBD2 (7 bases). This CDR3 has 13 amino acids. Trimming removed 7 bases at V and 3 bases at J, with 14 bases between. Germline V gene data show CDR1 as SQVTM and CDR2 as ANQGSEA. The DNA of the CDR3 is TGCAGCGCCCGCCGGGGGGCTACAGATACGCAGTATTTT. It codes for CSARRGATDTQYF.